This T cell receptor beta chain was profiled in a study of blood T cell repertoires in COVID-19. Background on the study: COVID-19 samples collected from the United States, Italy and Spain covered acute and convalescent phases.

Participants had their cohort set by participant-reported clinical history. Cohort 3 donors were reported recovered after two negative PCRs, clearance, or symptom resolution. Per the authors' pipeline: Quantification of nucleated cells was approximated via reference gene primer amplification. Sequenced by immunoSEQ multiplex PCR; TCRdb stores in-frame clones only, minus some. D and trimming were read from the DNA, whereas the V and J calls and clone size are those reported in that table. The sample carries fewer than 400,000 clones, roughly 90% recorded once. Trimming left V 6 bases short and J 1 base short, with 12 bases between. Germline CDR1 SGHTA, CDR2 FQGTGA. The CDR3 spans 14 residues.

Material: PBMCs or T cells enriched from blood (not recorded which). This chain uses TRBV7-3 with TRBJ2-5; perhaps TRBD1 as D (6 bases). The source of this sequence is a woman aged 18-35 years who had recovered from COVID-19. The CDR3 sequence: CASSLRGTQETQYF. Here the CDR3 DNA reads TGTGCCAGCAGTCTTAGGGGGACCCAAGAGACCCAGTACTTC.